This passage covers 24 T cell receptor beta chains from one sample sequenced in a study of regulatory T cells in long-lasting Graves disease (dated by TCRdb to about 2021). Sample time point, as interpreted from the label and publication: newly diagnosed GD, antithyroid drugs for less than 3 months. RNA was extracted from PBMCs in TRIzol for both TCR sequencing and RNA sequencing. Libraries came from multiplex PCR. The sequencer was an Illumina HiSeq 4000. CDR3 regions were amplified by Arm-PCR with iRepertoire HTBI primers to construct TCR beta libraries. TCRdb trimmed the raw reads at Q25, called clones with MiXCR and kept productive beta chains. Each entry merges the rows of one CDR3 protein and shows their most common DNA and genes. The sample profile shows about 620,000 distinct CDR3 sequences; roughly 15% of them were found once. The top ten clonotypes cover approximately 18% of the sample. These data are also associated with another study on T cells in Graves' hyperthyroidism and ophthalmopathy.

The sequenced sample was peripheral blood mononuclear cells (PBMCs), obtained at new diagnosis, from a patient treated with antithyroid drugs. The receptors were sampled from a woman aged 25 to 39 with Graves disease. Donor details come from another sample of the same person, matched by shared clones.

V is TRBV9 and J is TRBJ2-1; perhaps TRBD1 as D (5 bases). The V gene's germline CDR1 is SGDLS and CDR2 YYNGEE. The V gene lost 1 base and the J gene lost 5 bases, with 13 bases spanning the gap. The CDR3 is made up of 15 amino acids. The CDR3 loop reads CASSVSPDRNNEQFF. In DNA form, the CDR3 reads TGTGCCAGCAGCGTATCTCCCGACAGAAACAATGAGCAGTTCTTC.

In its sample, this clonotype was seen many times. This chain's CDR3 is CASTLGPGHTGELFF. CDR3 DNA sequence: TGTGCCAGCACCCTTGGGCCAGGGCACACCGGGGAGCTGTTTTTT. The chain combines TRBV12-3 or TRBV12-4 with TRBJ2-2, with a tentative D call TRBD1 (5 bases). The ends were cut back, 7 bases at V and 3 bases at J, with 15 bases in the middle. This CDR3 is built from 15 residues.

The chain combines TRBV12-5 with TRBJ1-5; D uncertain. The CDR3 loop spans 14 amino acids. CDR1 is LGHNT, CDR2 FRNRAP, per germline. The ends were cut back, 10 bases at V and 5 bases at J, with 18 bases in the middle. In nucleotides, the CDR3 is TGTGCTAAGCCTTTTTTGCCAGGAGATCAGCCCCAGCATTTT. It is translated as CAKPFLPGDQPQHF.

CDR3 nucleotides: TGTGCCAGCACCCTCTCCCCCCGGGTCTTCAACCCCAATGAGCAGTTCTTC. Translation gives CASTLSPRVFNPNEQFF. The chain couples TRBV6-1 to TRBJ2-1; D is undetermined. The germline CDR1 and CDR2 sequences are MNHNS and SASEGT. The length of the CDR3 is 17 residues. With 7 bases removed from V and 6 bases from J, the gap between germline ends came to 25 bases.

This clonotype was seen a few times. This sequence joins TRBV6-2 or TRBV6-3 and TRBJ2-1; D unclear. Trimming left V 2 bases short and J 0 bases short, with 8 bases between. The CDR3 spans 15 residues. Germline V gene lookup returns CDR1 MNHEY and CDR2 SVGEGT. CDR3 coding DNA: TGTGCCAGCAGTTACGGCACGTACTCCTACAATGAGCAGTTCTTC. It translates to CASSYGTYSYNEQFF.

The V gene is TRBV5-1, the J gene TRBJ1-2; 8 nucleotides match TRBD1. CDR1 is SGHRS, CDR2 YFSETQ, per germline. J lost 2 bases, V lost 2 bases, and 5 bases had no gene match. The CDR3 loop spans 15 amino acids. The CDR3 protein is CASSFAWDRNYGYTF. CDR3 nucleotide sequence: TGCGCCAGCAGCTTCGCATGGGACAGGAACTATGGCTACACCTTC.

This clonotype showed up many times. The chain uses TRBV6-2 or TRBV6-3 and TRBJ2-7; weak D call: TRBD2 (6 bases). Germline V lookup: CDR1 MNHEY, CDR2 SVGEGT. There are 13 residues in the CDR3. Trimming shortened V by 5 bases and J by 3 bases, and 11 bases separated the two germline ends. CDR3 protein: CASSPGLYYEQYF. CDR3 coding DNA: TGTGCCAGCAGTCCCGGACTATACTACGAGCAGTACTTC.

This clonotype was found once. This sequence may be a read error, since a much larger clone differs from it by one base. This chain links TRBV7-2 with TRBJ1-1; possibly TRBD1 for D (5 bases). This CDR3 comprises 12 residues. CDR1 is SGHTA and CDR2 is FQGNSA in the germline V gene. Here the CDR3 reads CASSSEGFTRSF. CDR3 sequence (DNA): TGTGCCAGCAGCTCAGAGGGGTTTACCCGGTCCTTT.

The chain couples TRBV4-1 to TRBJ2-7, with 8 bases fitting TRBD2. V shed 4 bases, J shed 0 bases, and the junction held 2 bases outside the gene matches. Germline lookup yields CDR1 MGHRA and CDR2 YSYEKL. The CDR3 spans 14 residues. This CDR3 reads CASSRREDSYEQYF. The CDR3, as DNA: TGCGCCAGCAGCCGGCGGGAGGACTCCTACGAGCAGTACTTC.

In its sample, this clonotype was seen many times. The chain recombines TRBV6-5 with TRBJ1-2; the D is unclear. Germline CDR1 reads MNHEY; CDR2 reads SVGAGI. The CDR3 is made up of 14 amino acids. V was clipped by 2 bases and J by 8 bases, with 15 bases between them. Here the CDR3 DNA reads TGTGCCAGCAGTTACGGGCAGGCAGTGGACGGCTACACCTTC. This translates into CASSYGQAVDGYTF.

This clonotype was seen ten or more times. V is TRBV27 and J is TRBJ1-6; D remains unclear. The germline gives CDR1 MNHEY, CDR2 SMNVEV (reference sequence). With 7 bases removed from V and 6 bases from J, the gap between germline ends came to 19 bases. This CDR3 contains 16 residues. This CDR3 is CASMDRAGIGNSPLHF. The DNA for the CDR3 is TGTGCCAGCATGGATCGAGCGGGGATCGGTAATTCACCCCTCCACTTT.

This clonotype was seen at least ten times. The chain links TRBV7-8 to TRBJ1-4; 7 bases map to TRBD1. The CDR3 covers 14 residues. The germline CDR1 and CDR2 sequences are SGHVS and FQNEAQ. The V segment lost 2 bases and the J segment 8 bases; nucleotides outside the gene matches: 5. The CDR3 sequence: CASSLRLGGEKLFF. Written as DNA, the CDR3 is TGTGCCAGCAGCTTAAGATTAGGGGGCGAAAAACTGTTTTTT. The variable domain in full, completed from reference TRBV7-8 and TRBJ1-4, reads GAGVSQSPRYKVAKRGQDVALRCDPISGHVSLFWYQQALGQGPEFLTYFQNEAQLDKSGLPSDRFFAERPEGSVSTLKIQRTQQEDSAVYLCASSLRLGGEKLFFGSGTQLSVL.

This clonotype was seen only a few times. The chain joins TRBV3-1 to TRBJ2-1; tentatively, D is TRBD1 or TRBD2 (5 bases each). The CDR3 runs to 15 residues. CDR1 and CDR2 (germline): LGHDT, YNNKEL (reference sequence). V was cut by 4 bases and J by 6 bases, with 16 bases left in between. CDR3 protein: CASSRAGAGINEQFF. The CDR3 DNA reads as TGTGCCAGCAGCCGGGCCGGGGCAGGGATCAATGAGCAGTTCTTC.

This clonotype showed up many times. CDR3: CASSERGQNYEQYF. The CDR3 DNA reads as TGTGCCAGCAGTGAACGGGGACAGAACTACGAGCAGTACTTC. The V and J genes are TRBV2 and TRBJ2-7, with 7 bases that match TRBD1. Per the germline V gene, CDR1 is SNHLY and CDR2 is FYNNEI. The length of the CDR3 is 14 residues. The V segment lost 2 bases and the J segment 3 bases; nucleotides outside the gene matches: 4.

CDR3 sequence (DNA): TGTGCCAGCAGCGTAGAGGTTCTGGGCACCGGGGAGCTGTTTTTT. This encodes CASSVEVLGTGELFF. The rearrangement joins TRBV9 to TRBJ2-2; D unresolved. Trimming shortened V by 0 bases and J by 4 bases, and 10 bases separated the two germline ends. Germline V gene sequence: CDR1 SGDLS, CDR2 YYNGEE. The CDR3 covers 15 residues.

This clonotype came up many times. The rearrangement joins TRBV28 to TRBJ2-3; the match to TRBD2 covers 9 bases. CDR1 and CDR2 from the germline V gene are MDHEN and SYDVKM. CDR3 length: 14 residues. V lost 5 bases to trimming and J lost 7 bases; unmatched junction nucleotides: 7. The CDR3, as DNA: TGTGCCAGCAGTCCGCAGCGGGGGGAAAATACGCAGTATTTT. Its translation is CASSPQRGENTQYF.

This sequence joins TRBV5-6 and TRBJ2-3; TRBD1 matches 7 bases. CDR1 and CDR2 (germline): SGHDT, YYEEEE. CDR3 length: 16 residues. With V trimmed by 4 bases and J by 0 bases, 8 bases remained unmatched. CDR3 amino acids: CASSPGQTLSTDTQYF. Here the CDR3 DNA reads TGTGCCAGCAGCCCGGGACAGACGTTGAGCACAGATACGCAGTATTTT.

The chain recombines TRBV9 with TRBJ2-1, with 14 bases lining up with TRBD2. The CDR3 length is 23 residues. Germline V gene lookup returns CDR1 SGDLS and CDR2 YYNGEE. With V trimmed by 0 bases and J by 8 bases, 25 bases remained unmatched. The CDR3 DNA is TGTGCCAGCAGCGTAGCTACCGGGGAGACTAGCGGGAGGGTATGGGCTGAGTCCCATGAGCAGTTCTTC. It yields the protein CASSVATGETSGRVWAESHEQFF.

The V gene is TRBV18, the J gene TRBJ2-3; D gene ambiguous. The CDR3 contains 16 residues. Deletions cut 5 bases from V and 0 bases from J, with 15 bases between. Per germline, CDR1 KGHSH and CDR2 LQKENI. CDR3 protein: CASSDRRQSSTDTQYF. For the CDR3, the DNA is TGTGCCAGCTCAGACCGTCGGCAATCTAGCACAGATACGCAGTATTTT.

This clonotype was seen repeatedly, ten times or more. The chain is built from TRBV7-3 and TRBJ2-1; D may be TRBD1 (5 bases). The CDR3 covers 15 residues. Trimming stripped 2 bases from V and 2 bases from J, with 10 bases between. The germline gives CDR1 SGHTA, CDR2 FQGTGA. The CDR3 nucleotides read TGTGCCAGCAGCTTACAGGGCCCCACCTACAATGAGCAGTTCTTC. Protein: CASSLQGPTYNEQFF.

Notes on this clonotype: This probably arose from a read error, given a far larger clone one base away. The chain is built from TRBV20-1 and TRBJ2-5; weak D call: TRBD1 (6 bases). The DNA end is more similar to TRBJ2-1, so the J call may be wrong. Germline values: CDR1 DFQATT, CDR2 SNEGSKA (reference sequence). This CDR3 comprises 13 residues. The CDR3, as DNA: TGCAGTGCTAAAGGGACAAGGTGGTACGAGCAGTTCTTC. Protein product: CSAKGTRWYEQFF.

In this sample, this clonotype turned up many times. The gene calls are TRBV2 and TRBJ1-5; D is ambiguous. Trimming took off 3 bases at V and 4 bases at J, with 13 bases between the two ends. The CDR3 is 15 residues long. The germline gives CDR1 SNHLY, CDR2 FYNNEI. CDR3 bases: TGTGCCAGCAGTGAGGGGTCGCGGCGGAATCAGCCCCAGCATTTT. Translated: CASSEGSRRNQPQHF.

This clonotype was recorded at least ten times. The V gene is TRBV28, the J gene TRBJ2-1, with 8 bases that match TRBD1. This CDR3 has 13 amino acids. Germline lookup yields CDR1 MDHEN and CDR2 SYDVKM. The ends lost 4 bases at V and 12 bases at J; junction bases unmatched: 8. The CDR3 spells CASSSGGTPGQFF. Written as DNA, the CDR3 is TGTGCCAGCAGTTCAGGGGGCACTCCCGGGCAGTTCTTC.

This clonotype has more than one count but fewer than ten. The chain is built from TRBV6-1 and TRBJ1-3; 7 bases are a match to TRBD1. V was pared by 6 bases and J by 0 bases, with 2 bases of the junction left unmatched. CDR3 size: 14 residues. Germline lookup yields CDR1 MNHNS and CDR2 SASEGT. The CDR3 is CASRGQSSGNTIYF. The CDR3, as DNA: TGTGCCAGCAGGGGACAGAGCTCTGGAAACACCATATATTTT.